This T cell receptor (beta chain) was recorded in a study of CD8+ T cells in alopecia areata. Extraction of RNA preceded its reverse transcription into cDNA, which served as the sequencing template. Repertoires were generated with immunoSEQ multiplex PCR, while TCRdb's copy carries only in-frame clones and drops some. The sample yields around 180,000 clones, 60% seen once. In this sample, this clone turned up once. V was clipped by 1 base and J by 7 bases, with 16 bases between them. CDR3 size: 15 residues. Germline V gives CDR1 MGHDK, CDR2 SYGVNS. Treatment specified: oral pan-JAK inhibitor, 5-10 mg twice daily.

The genes are TRBV25-1 and TRBJ1-1; D uncertain. The clonotype originates from a human donor with alopecia areata. The sequenced sample was CD4+ T cells sorted from blood, obtained at week 24, from a patient treated with tofacitinib. CDR3 sequence: CASSESRGRAVEAFF. The CDR3 nucleotides are TGTGCCAGCAGTGAATCGCGAGGGCGCGCAGTTGAAGCTTTCTTT.